This T cell receptor (beta chain) originates from a study of T cells in Graves' hyperthyroidism and ophthalmopathy. Amplification yielded TCR beta CDR3 regions, with RNA transcripts as the source. An initial round of RT-PCR targeting the TCR CDR3 relied on the HTBI primer set. TCRdb re-called the multiplex PCR reads through MiXCR, storing one row per CDR3 protein. The repertoire consists of roughly 500,000 distinct CDR3 sequences, with over 45% occurring once and the leading ten covering about 43%. Uncontrolled infections, other autoimmune diseases, pregnancy or lactation led to exclusion of patients. Diagnoses were established using clinical symptoms, serum thyroxine and TRAb, thyroid ultrasound and orbital computed tomography. Germline V lookup: CDR1 SGHTS, CDR2 YDEGEE. Deletions cut 3 bases from V and 0 bases from J, with 13 bases between. CDR3 length: 16 amino acids. This clonotype was counted only a few times. Its antigen is undetermined.

Study findings and constraints: A median about 6.5 months before onset, the model predicted ophthalmopathy.

The genes are TRBV5-8 and TRBJ1-5; D is unresolved. The clonotype was recovered from an adult woman with Graves' disease, either hyperthyroidism or ophthalmopathy (not recorded which). Sample: peripheral blood or thyroid tissue (not recorded which). CDR3 loop: CASSSWSTPSNQPQHF. CDR3 DNA: TGTGCCAGCAGCTCGTGGTCAACCCCTAGCAATCAGCCCCAGCATTTT. The complete variable domain, with remaining parts taken from reference TRBV5-8 and TRBJ1-5, reads EAGVTQSPTHLIKTRGQQATLRCSPISGHTSVYWYQQALGLGLQFLLWYDEGEERNRGNFPPRFSGRQFPNYSSELNVNALELEDSALYLCASSSWSTPSNQPQHFGDGTRLSIL.